What follows are 8 T cell receptor beta chains derived from one specimen sequenced in a study of shared clonotypes between healthy human individuals. Clones were read by immunoSEQ multiplex PCR, and TCRdb kept only the in-frame ones, dropping some. The sample consists of more than 1 million clones, more than 75% of them appearing once. Material: memory CD4+ T cells from PBMCs. The subset is: CD45RA-negative fraction. These receptors all come from a man in his late teens or twenties in good health. Some clones in this sample may be carry-over from other donors' samples.

This clone occurred a few times. The V gene is TRBV10-1, the J gene TRBJ2-7, with 7 bases identical to TRBD2. The J segment lost 5 bases and the V segment lost 0 bases, leaving 4 bases of the junction unmatched. Germline-derived CDR1 and CDR2 are WNHNN and SYGVQD (reference sequence). The CDR3 is 14 residues long. CDR3 sequence (DNA): TGCGCCAGCAGTGAGTCGGGAGGGAGGGACGAGCAGTACTTC. Amino acid sequence: CASSESGGRDEQYF.

This sequence joins TRBV4-3 and TRBJ1-2; the match to TRBD1 covers 8 bases. J lost 5 bases, V lost 3 bases, and 8 bases had no gene match. Germline V gives CDR1 LGHNA, CDR2 YSLEER. CDR3 size: 15 residues. CDR3 loop: CASSQGQAQAYGYTF. The CDR3 region has the DNA TGCGCCAGCAGCCAGGGACAGGCCCAAGCGTATGGCTACACCTTC.

The chain couples TRBV5-4 to TRBJ2-7, with 7 bases identical to TRBD2. CDR1 is SGHNT, CDR2 YYREEE, per germline (reference sequence). CDR3 length: 15 residues. With V trimmed by 3 bases and J by 2 bases, 8 bases remained unmatched. As DNA, the CDR3 is TGTGCCAGCAGCTCCAGCGGGAACAAGCCCTACGAGCAGTACTTC. Translation: CASSSSGNKPYEQYF. The full variable domain, completed using reference TRBV5-4 and TRBJ2-7, is ETGVTQSPTHLIKTRGQQVTLRCSSQSGHNTVSWYQQALGQGPQFIFQYYREEENGRGNFPPRFSGLQFPNYSSELNVNALELDDSALYLCASSSSGNKPYEQYFGPGTRLTVT.

Remarks on this clone: The same CDR3 can be traced to other DNA sequences in this sample. This chain links TRBV11-1 with TRBJ2-7; D tentatively fits TRBD1 or TRBD2 (5 bases each). With 0 bases removed from V and 0 bases from J, the gap between germline ends came to 9 bases. Germline V gene lookup returns CDR1 SGHAT and CDR2 FQDESV (reference sequence). The CDR3 totals 15 residues. CDR3 sequence reads: CASSLAAGSSYEQYF. The CDR3 DNA reads TGTGCCAGCAGCTTAGCTGCAGGGAGCTCCTACGAGCAGTACTTC.

V and J are TRBV5-5 and TRBJ2-7; 7 bases fit TRBD1. The CDR3 contains 14 residues. Trimming at V came to 4 bases and at J to 4 bases, leaving 8 bases not matched to a gene. Germline V gene sequence: CDR1 SGHKS, CDR2 YYEKEE (reference sequence). CDR3 DNA sequence: TGTGCCAGCAGCCCGTCGGGACAGTCTTACGAGCAGTACTTC. Its translation is CASSPSGQSYEQYF.

The rearrangement joins TRBV6-5 to TRBJ1-6; D uncertain. CDR3 length: 10 amino acids. V shed 5 bases and J shed 13 bases, with 6 bases lying between them. Germline V CDR1 and CDR2: MNHEY, SVGAGI. Written as DNA, the CDR3 is TGTGCCAGCAGTACCTCGCCCCTCCACTTT. This translates into CASSTSPLHF.

The chain employs TRBV25-1 and TRBJ1-4, with a weak D call TRBD1 (5 bases). The CDR3 loop spans 15 amino acids. Germline-derived CDR1 and CDR2 are MGHDK and SYGVNS. Deletions cut 1 base from V and 2 bases from J, with 8 bases between. CDR3 sequence reads: CASSESGQTNEKLFF. DNA of the CDR3: TGTGCCAGCAGTGAATCGGGGCAGACTAATGAAAAACTGTTTTTT.

The chain has TRBV29-1 and TRBJ2-5; D uncertain. Germline-derived CDR1 and CDR2 are SQVTM and ANQGSEA. CDR3 length: 13 amino acids. With 7 bases removed from V and 5 bases from J, the gap between germline ends came to 17 bases. The CDR3 bases are TGCAGCGCTATCAATTACTCCCAGGAGACCCAGTACTTC. Protein: CSAINYSQETQYF.